This passage covers 29 T cell receptor beta chains from one sample sequenced in a study of cytomegalovirus exposure and HLA in healthy donors. Both 60 Vbeta primers and 13 Jbeta primers went into the PCR. TCRdb's copy holds only in-frame clones and misses some; the assay was immunoSEQ multiplex PCR. The sample yields some 160,000 clones, 84% seen once. The sample was PBMCs. The source of these receptors is a man over 45 in good health and CMV-seropositive.

The rearrangement uses TRBV5-4 and TRBJ2-3; D call uncertain. CDR3 length: 12 residues. The germline CDR1 and CDR2 sequences are SGHNT and YYREEE (reference sequence). V was clipped by 4 bases and J by 4 bases, with 7 bases between them. The CDR3 coding sequence is TGTGCCAGCAGCCCCCTAGCAGATACGCAGTATTTT. Protein sequence: CASSPLADTQYF.

The CDR3 DNA reads TGTGCCAGCAGCACGAGCCGGAGCTCCTACAATGAGCAGTTCTTC. Translating gives CASSTSRSSYNEQFF. This chain joins TRBV11-3 and TRBJ2-1, with D unclear. This CDR3 contains 15 residues. Germline-derived CDR1 and CDR2 are SGHNT and YENEEA. The V gene lost 5 bases and the J gene lost 0 bases, with 11 bases spanning the gap.

The rearrangement joins TRBV9 to TRBJ2-5; possible D gene TRBD2, 6 bases. Deletions cut 4 bases from V and 4 bases from J, with 17 bases between. The CDR3 runs to 15 residues. Germline V CDR1 and CDR2: SGDLS, YYNGEE. CDR3 protein: CASSSAGLQGETQYF. CDR3 nucleotide sequence: TGTGCCAGCAGCTCCGCGGGACTCCAAGGAGAGACCCAGTACTTC. The full variable domain, with the rest looked up from reference TRBV9 and TRBJ2-5, is DSGVTQTPKHLITATGQRVTLRCSPRSGDLSVYWYQQSLDQGLQFLIQYYNGEERAKGNILERFSAQQFPDLHSELNLSSLELGDSALYFCASSSAGLQGETQYFGPGTRLLVL.

V is TRBV29-1 and J is TRBJ2-1; D uncertain. Germline V gene data show CDR1 as SQVTM and CDR2 as ANQGSEA. Deletions cut 6 bases from V and 5 bases from J, with 5 bases between. This CDR3 contains 10 residues. In nucleotides, the CDR3 is TGCAGCGTCCTCGACAATGAGCAGTTCTTC. Translation: CSVLDNEQFF.

The chain uses TRBV7-8 and TRBJ2-3; 8 positions match TRBD2. Per the germline V gene, CDR1 is SGHVS and CDR2 is FQNEAQ. Unmatched junction bases numbered 6, after V lost 5 bases and J lost 2 bases. This CDR3 region has 15 residues. The CDR3 spells CASSPSGSITDTQYF. The DNA for the CDR3 is TGTGCCAGCAGCCCCAGCGGGAGTATCACAGATACGCAGTATTTT.

The genes are TRBV29-1 and TRBJ2-7; 8 bases agree with TRBD1. The CDR3 covers 15 residues. The germline V gene has CDR1 SQVTM and CDR2 ANQGSEA. The V gene end was trimmed by 5 bases and the J gene end by 3 bases; junction bases not matched to a gene: 12. The CDR3 DNA is TGCAGCGTTCTTTTTGCAGGGGGCATCGACTACGAGCAGTACTTC. Translated, it gives CSVLFAGGIDYEQYF.

This chain links TRBV9 with TRBJ2-5; 8 bases match TRBD2. CDR3 size: 15 residues. V was pared by 4 bases and J by 4 bases, with 9 bases of the junction left unmatched. Per the germline V gene, CDR1 is SGDLS and CDR2 is YYNGEE. In DNA, the CDR3 is TGTGCCAGCAGCTCCAGCGGGAGCGGGGGAGAGACCCAGTACTTC. Amino acids: CASSSSGSGGETQYF.

This chain uses TRBV27 with TRBJ2-7, with D perhaps matching TRBD1 (5 bases). Germline V lookup: CDR1 MNHEY, CDR2 SMNVEV (reference sequence). The CDR3 is 14 amino acids. Trimming left V 2 bases short and J 6 bases short, with 14 bases between. The CDR3 protein is CASSLARQSGEQYF. DNA for the CDR3: TGTGCCAGCAGTTTAGCGAGACAGTCGGGCGAGCAGTACTTC.

The sample holds a few counts of this clone. The chain has TRBV7-2 and TRBJ2-2, with a possible D match to TRBD1 (6 bases). The CDR3 totals 15 residues. CDR1 and CDR2 (germline): SGHTA, FQGNSA. V was shortened by 5 bases and J by 6 bases, with 16 bases between the two germline ends. CDR3 loop: CASSPRTVISGELFF. In DNA, the CDR3 is TGTGCCAGCAGCCCCCGGACAGTGATTTCCGGGGAGCTGTTTTTT.

This CDR3 reads CASSRQGNNSPLHF. The CDR3 bases are TGTGCCAGCAGCCGACAGGGTAATAATTCACCCCTCCACTTT. This chain connects TRBV6-5 to TRBJ1-6; 7 bases map to TRBD1. The germline gives CDR1 MNHEY, CDR2 SVGAGI. After removal of 6 bases from V and 5 bases from J, the junction contained 4 bases not matched to a gene. The CDR3 runs to 14 residues.

This clone was detected once. This chain connects TRBV2 to TRBJ2-1, with 12 bases matching TRBD2. The V gene's germline CDR1 is SNHLY and CDR2 FYNNEI. The CDR3 consists of 14 residues. V dropped 4 bases and J dropped 5; count of bases not matched to a gene: 0. The CDR3 DNA is TGTGCCAGCAGTGGGACTAGCGGGGACAATGAGCAGTTCTTC. Translation gives CASSGTSGDNEQFF.

The chain is built from TRBV19 and TRBJ2-7, with 8 bases that match TRBD1. CDR3 length: 14 residues. Germline V gene lookup returns CDR1 LNHDA and CDR2 SQIVND (reference sequence). J gave up 2 bases and V 5 bases, and 5 bases lay outside the gene matches. The CDR3 nucleotides read TGTGCCAGTAGTTTCGGACAGGGAACCTACGAGCAGTACTTC. This sequence encodes CASSFGQGTYEQYF.

The genes are TRBV10-2 and TRBJ1-4; 9 positions match TRBD1. This CDR3 is 18 amino acids long. With V trimmed by 7 bases and J by 8 bases, 20 bases remained unmatched. CDR1 WSHSY and CDR2 SAAADI come from the germline V gene. Written as DNA, the CDR3 is TGCGCCAGCACCCCGGGACAGGGTCCGCGGGTGGTGGCAGAAAAACTGTTTTTT. Translation gives CASTPGQGPRVVAEKLFF.

This clone has more than one count but fewer than ten. V and J are TRBV2 and TRBJ1-1; maybe TRBD1 (6 bases). CDR3 length: 17 residues. The V and J ends lost 9 bases and 2 bases respectively, with 25 bases between them. The germline V gene has CDR1 SNHLY and CDR2 FYNNEI. The DNA for the CDR3 is TGTGCCAGACGGAAGGGGGTCGGCGGCAGGGGAAACACTGAAGCTTTCTTT. Translation gives CARRKGVGGRGNTEAFF.

The rearrangement uses TRBV7-3 and TRBJ2-1; a possible D gene is TRBD2 (6 bases). This CDR3 spans 13 amino acids. The V and J ends lost 0 bases and 12 bases respectively, with 12 bases between them. Per germline, CDR1 SGHTA and CDR2 FQGTGA. The CDR3 DNA reads TGTGCCAGCAGCTTAACGGGGACTCTTGGGCAGTTCTTC. It codes for CASSLTGTLGQFF.

V and J are TRBV7-6 and TRBJ2-3; D remains unclear. The CDR3 is 15 residues long. V lost 2 bases and J 0 bases, leaving 9 bases between the germline ends. Germline V gene sequence: CDR1 SGHVS, CDR2 FNYEAQ. In DNA form, the CDR3 reads TGTGCCAGCAGCTTAACGAGAGCGAGCACAGATACGCAGTATTTT. It encodes CASSLTRASTDTQYF.

This clone was found once. V gene TRBV7-9 combines with J gene TRBJ2-1; 9 nucleotides match TRBD1. V was pared by 5 bases and J by 6 bases, with 8 bases of the junction left unmatched. The germline CDR1 and CDR2 sequences are SEHNR and FQNEAQ (reference sequence). CDR3 length equals 15 residues. CDR3 protein: CASSHPGQGLNEQFF. In nucleotides, the CDR3 is TGTGCCAGCAGCCATCCGGGACAGGGCCTCAATGAGCAGTTCTTC.

This clone appeared once. This chain uses TRBV10-3 with TRBJ2-2; a possible D gene is TRBD2 (6 bases). CDR1 is ENHRY and CDR2 is SYGVKD in the germline V gene. V dropped 6 bases and J dropped 6 bases, with 14 bases sitting between them. The CDR3 length is 14 residues. CDR3 loop: CAIRRDVVAGELFF. The CDR3 DNA follows: TGTGCCATCAGGCGGGACGTCGTGGCCGGGGAGCTGTTTTTT.

The chain joins TRBV6-1 to TRBJ1-2; the D is unclear. The V and J ends lost 3 bases and 4 bases respectively, with 21 bases between them. This CDR3 contains 17 residues. Germline CDR1 and CDR2: MNHNS and SASEGT. The CDR3 is CASSDGWQIPTGYGYTF. The CDR3 region has the DNA TGTGCCAGCAGTGATGGCTGGCAGATACCAACGGGCTATGGCTACACCTTC.

This rearrangement joins TRBV5-1 to TRBJ1-2; D perhaps matches TRBD1 (6 bases). There are 12 residues in the CDR3. V was cut by 0 bases and J by 7 bases, with 7 bases left in between. Germline V gene data show CDR1 as SGHRS and CDR2 as YFSETQ. CDR3 nucleotide sequence: TGCGCCAGCAGCTTGGACAGGGCTGGCTACACCTTC. Protein: CASSLDRAGYTF.

The chain couples TRBV11-2 to TRBJ2-3; 10 bases match TRBD1. Germline CDR1 reads SGHAT; CDR2 reads FQNNGV. The CDR3 has 16 residues. The V gene end was trimmed by 4 bases and the J gene end by 3 bases; junction bases not matched to a gene: 7. The CDR3 sequence is CASSSPADRGTDTQYF. For the CDR3, the DNA is TGTGCCAGCAGCTCCCCAGCGGACAGGGGGACAGATACGCAGTATTTT.

The chain recombines TRBV6-4 with TRBJ2-5; 13 nucleotides match TRBD2. Germline lookup yields CDR1 MRHNA and CDR2 SNTAGT. The CDR3 has 16 amino acids. V shed 6 bases and J 2 bases; nucleotides not matched to a gene: 6. This CDR3 is CASSARLAGGQETQYF. The CDR3 nucleotides read TGTGCCAGCAGCGCCAGACTAGCGGGGGGACAAGAGACCCAGTACTTC.

V usage is TRBV29-1 and J usage is TRBJ1-2; maybe TRBD1 (5 bases). Trimming cost V 7 bases and J 3 bases, with 15 bases left between them. Germline V gene data show CDR1 as SQVTM and CDR2 as ANQGSEA. The CDR3 length is 13 residues. In nucleotides, the CDR3 is TGCAGCGCCCAGGCCAGGGTGGACTATGGCTACACCTTC. It codes for CSAQARVDYGYTF. Full variable domain (missing parts from reference TRBV29-1 and TRBJ1-2): SAVISQKPSRDICQRGTSLTIQCQVDSQVTMMFWYRQQPGQSLTLIATANQGSEATYESGFVIDKFPISRPNLTFSTLTVSNMSPEDSSIYLCSAQARVDYGYTFGSGTRLTVV.

V is TRBV6-6 and J is TRBJ1-1; D may be TRBD1 (6 bases). V lost 7 bases and J 4 bases, leaving 19 bases between the germline ends. CDR3 length equals 15 residues. The germline V gene has CDR1 MNHNY and CDR2 SVGAGI (reference sequence). Here the CDR3 reads CASNPTVAGATEAFF. In nucleotides, the CDR3 is TGTGCCAGCAACCCTACCGTCGCGGGGGCCACTGAAGCTTTCTTT.

The rearrangement joins TRBV6-1 to TRBJ1-1; D not resolved. Germline loops: CDR1 MNHNS, CDR2 SASEGT. V shed 11 bases and J shed 7 bases, with 14 bases lying between them. This CDR3 has 11 residues. The CDR3 DNA reads TGTGCCGGATGGAGCCGAGATGAAGCTTTCTTT. Protein product: CAGWSRDEAFF.

V usage is TRBV18 and J usage is TRBJ1-4; D is ambiguous. CDR3 length equals 13 residues. Germline assignment: CDR1 KGHSH and CDR2 LQKENI. V lost 6 bases to trimming and J lost 5 bases, with 10 bases between them. The CDR3 protein is CASSAWENEKLFF. For the CDR3, the DNA is TGTGCCAGCTCGGCGTGGGAGAATGAAAAACTGTTTTTT.

CDR3 in DNA: TGTGCCAGCAGCTTTGGACAGGGTAGCACTGAAGCTTTCTTT. Translating gives CASSFGQGSTEAFF. V is TRBV11-3 and J is TRBJ1-1; TRBD1 matches 8 bases. V trimming: 3 bases; J trimming: 4 bases; junction bases outside the gene matches: 4. Germline V CDR1 and CDR2: SGHNT, YENEEA. The CDR3 is made up of 14 amino acids.

This chain connects TRBV19 to TRBJ1-6; possible D gene TRBD1, 6 bases. V was shortened by 10 bases and J by 7 bases, with 14 bases between the two germline ends. Germline V lookup: CDR1 LNHDA, CDR2 SQIVND (reference sequence). The CDR3 covers 13 residues. The CDR3 sequence is CATADSWNSPLHF. DNA of the CDR3: TGTGCCACCGCGGACAGTTGGAATTCACCCCTCCACTTT.

The chain employs TRBV4-2 and TRBJ2-3; D not resolved. The CDR3 has 13 amino acids. The V and J ends lost 1 base and 6 bases respectively, with 8 bases between them. CDR1 is LGHNA, CDR2 YNFKEQ, per germline. For the CDR3, the DNA is TGTGCCAGCAGCCAAGCCCGTGTCGATACGCAGTATTTT. Its translation is CASSQARVDTQYF.